The rows below give T cell receptor beta chains drawn from one sample of a study of blood T cell repertoires in COVID-19. Measured with immunoSEQ multiplex PCR; TCRdb has only the in-frame clones, and not every one. The profile shows about 280,000 clones, roughly 86% of them singletons. The specimen was peripheral blood. The receptors here all came from a man aged 35 to 55 with active or convalescent COVID-19. Each CDR3 is given with its conserved first and last residue. A D gene is named only where the DNA matches it firmly. The size field is filled for only some rows; it gives once, few, many or a size class.

clone size,D gene,V gene,J gene,CDR3 protein,CDR3 DNA
.,TRBD1,TRBV4-2,TRBJ1-6,CASSRDRVNSPLHF,TGTGCCAGCAGCCGGGACAGGGTGAATTCACCCCTCCACTTT
once,.,TRBV18,TRBJ1-6,CASSPASGNSPLHF,TGTGCCAGCTCACCCGCATCGGGTAATTCACCCCTCCACTTT
.,TRBD1,TRBV3-1/TRBV3-2,TRBJ2-7,CASSLGTGRVNEQYF,TGTGCCAGCAGCCTTGGGACAGGCCGTGTGAACGAGCAGTACTTC
.,TRBD1,TRBV29-1,TRBJ2-5,CSVETGGETQYF,TGCAGCGTTGAGACAGGGGGGGAGACCCAGTACTTC
.,.,TRBV28,TRBJ1-5,CASSRVIGGNQPQHF,TGTGCCAGCAGTCGGGTTATCGGTGGCAATCAGCCCCAGCATTTT
.,TRBD1,TRBV4-1,TRBJ2-1,CASRPTGTGNEQFF,TGCGCCAGCAGGCCAACCGGGACAGGGAATGAGCAGTTCTTC
.,TRBD2,TRBV5-4,TRBJ2-1,CASSDRLANYNEQFF,TGTGCCAGCAGCGACCGACTAGCGAACTACAATGAGCAGTTCTTC
.,TRBD1,TRBV6-5,TRBJ1-2,CASAGQGVGYTF,TGTGCCAGCGCAGGACAGGGTGTTGGCTACACCTTC
.,.,TRBV6-6,TRBJ1-3,CASSQTGSGNTIYF,TGTGCCAGCAGTCAGACGGGCTCTGGAAACACCATATATTTT
.,TRBD1,TRBV11-1,TRBJ1-1,CASSLRIDRGPAFF,TGTGCCAGCAGCTTAAGGATAGACAGGGGGCCTGCTTTCTTT
.,TRBD1,TRBV7-2,TRBJ1-6,CASSWGQFDSPLHF,TGTGCCAGCAGCTGGGGACAGTTTGATTCACCCCTCCACTTT
.,.,TRBV6-5,TRBJ2-3,CASRQTGAATNTQYF,TGTGCCAGCAGACAAACGGGAGCCGCTACGAATACGCAGTATTTT
.,TRBD2,TRBV7-3,TRBJ2-2,CASSLASGGTGELFF,TGTGCCAGCAGCTTAGCTTCGGGAGGAACCGGGGAGCTGTTTTTT
.,TRBD1,TRBV2,TRBJ1-5,CASRGTGGNQPQHF,TGTGCCAGCAGGGGGACAGGGGGGAATCAGCCCCAGCATTTT
.,.,TRBV7-6,TRBJ2-4,CASSPGPASKNIQYF,TGTGCCAGCAGCCCGGGTCCCGCCTCCAAAAACATTCAGTACTTC
once,TRBD1,TRBV29-1,TRBJ1-5,CSATYPTRTGDSSNQPQHF,TGCAGCGCCACTTACCCCACCAGGACAGGGGACTCCAGCAATCAGCCCCAGCATTTT
.,.,TRBV7-2,TRBJ1-1,CASSFRNTEAFF,TGTGCCAGCAGCTTCAGGAACACTGAAGCTTTCTTT
once,.,TRBV27,TRBJ1-5,CASSPTLYSNQPQHF,TGTGCCAGCAGTCCAACCCTATATAGCAATCAGCCCCAGCATTTT
.,.,TRBV6-1,TRBJ1-1,CASSELKNTEAFF,TGTGCCAGCAGTGAACTTAAAAACACTGAAGCTTTCTTT
.,.,TRBV7-8,TRBJ2-3,CASSSWTSTDTQYF,TGTGCCAGCAGCTCCTGGACTAGCACAGATACGCAGTATTTT
.,TRBD1,TRBV10-1,TRBJ1-1,CASRSGTGGTEAFF,TGCGCCAGCAGATCCGGGACAGGGGGAACTGAAGCTTTCTTT
.,TRBD1,TRBV2,TRBJ2-2,CASGPTGVRGTGELFF,TGTGCCAGCGGACCTACAGGGGTCAGGGGCACCGGGGAGCTGTTTTTT
.,TRBD2,TRBV4-2,TRBJ2-2,CASSQERNPGVAGAHTGELFF,TGTGCCAGCAGCCAAGAAAGAAATCCGGGCGTAGCGGGGGCCCACACCGGGGAGCTGTTTTTT
.,.,TRBV5-1,TRBJ2-2,CASSGLSGELFF,TGCGCCAGCAGCGGCCTGTCCGGGGAGCTGTTTTTT
.,.,TRBV12-3/TRBV12-4,TRBJ1-1,CASRGERNTEAFF,TGTGCCAGCCGGGGTGAGCGTAACACTGAAGCTTTCTTT
.,TRBD2,TRBV7-9,TRBJ2-1,CASRSASGGNEQFF,TGTGCCAGCAGGTCGGCTAGCGGGGGAAATGAGCAGTTCTTC
.,TRBD1,TRBV3-1/TRBV3-2,TRBJ1-4,CASTKGGGGVEKLFF,TGTGCCAGCACAAAAGGAGGGGGCGGTGTTGAAAAACTGTTTTTT
.,.,TRBV2,TRBJ2-6,CASSVWAPSGANVLTF,TGTGCCAGCAGTGTTTGGGCCCCCTCTGGGGCCAACGTCCTGACTTTC
.,.,TRBV6-6,TRBJ1-2,CASREPNYGYTF,TGTGCCAGCCGAGAACCTAACTATGGCTACACCTTC
.,.,TRBV6-5,TRBJ1-3,CASSSEPSLRTIYF,TGTGCCAGCAGTTCGGAGCCATCTCTGCGAACCATATATTTT
.,.,TRBV9,TRBJ2-3,CASSGGLADTQYF,TGTGCCAGCAGCGGGGGACTCGCAGATACGCAGTATTTT
few,.,TRBV6-5,TRBJ2-7,CASLRRDPAYEQYF,TGTGCCAGCCTCCGGCGGGATCCCGCCTACGAGCAGTACTTC
few,TRBD2,TRBV6-4,TRBJ2-1,CASSAGGHNEQFF,TGTGCCAGCAGTGCGGGGGGGCATAATGAGCAGTTCTTC
.,TRBD1,TRBV3-1/TRBV3-2,TRBJ1-2,CASSQDLGQGRYTF,TGTGCCAGCAGCCAAGATCTAGGACAGGGTCGCTACACCTTC
.,.,TRBV30,TRBJ1-1,CAWSVSPFDTEAFF,TGTGCCTGGAGTGTAAGCCCCTTTGACACTGAAGCTTTCTTT
.,TRBD1,TRBV5-1,TRBJ2-7,CASSLDDDRVYEQYF,TGCGCCAGCAGCTTGGATGATGACAGGGTCTACGAGCAGTACTTC
.,.,TRBV4-1,TRBJ2-5,CASGQDKTQYF,TGCGCCAGCGGCCAAGATAAGACCCAGTACTTC
once,.,TRBV4-2,TRBJ2-2,CASSQDSDPGGGELFF,TGTGCCAGCAGCCAAGATTCGGACCCCGGGGGCGGGGAGCTGTTTTTT